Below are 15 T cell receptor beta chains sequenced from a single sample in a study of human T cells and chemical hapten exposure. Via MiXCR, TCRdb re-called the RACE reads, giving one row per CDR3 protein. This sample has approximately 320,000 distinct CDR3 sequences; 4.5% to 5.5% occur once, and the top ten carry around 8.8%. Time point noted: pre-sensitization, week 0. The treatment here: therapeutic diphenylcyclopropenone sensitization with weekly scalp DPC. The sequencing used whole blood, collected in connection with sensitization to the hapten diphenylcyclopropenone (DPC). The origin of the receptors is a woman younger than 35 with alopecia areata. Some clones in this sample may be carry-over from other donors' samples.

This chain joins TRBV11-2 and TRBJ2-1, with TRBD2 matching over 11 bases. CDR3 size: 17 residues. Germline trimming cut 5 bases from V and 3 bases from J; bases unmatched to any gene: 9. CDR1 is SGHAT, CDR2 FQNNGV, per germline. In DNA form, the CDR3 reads TGTGCCAGCAGCCCACTAGCGGGGGCGGCAGGCTACAATGAGCAGTTCTTC. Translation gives CASSPLAGAAGYNEQFF.

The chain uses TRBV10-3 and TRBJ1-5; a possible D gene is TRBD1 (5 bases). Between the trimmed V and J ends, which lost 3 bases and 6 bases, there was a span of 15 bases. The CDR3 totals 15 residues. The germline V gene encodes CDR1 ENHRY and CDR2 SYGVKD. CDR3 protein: CAISEGSGGGQPQHF. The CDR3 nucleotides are TGTGCCATCAGTGAAGGAAGCGGGGGAGGTCAGCCCCAGCATTTT.

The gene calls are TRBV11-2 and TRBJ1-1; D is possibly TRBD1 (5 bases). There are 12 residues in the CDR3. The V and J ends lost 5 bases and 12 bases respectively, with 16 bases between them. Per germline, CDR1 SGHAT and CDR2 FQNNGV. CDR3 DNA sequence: TGTGCCAGCAGCCCGAGGGGCGTAGCAACTTTCTTT. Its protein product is CASSPRGVATFF.

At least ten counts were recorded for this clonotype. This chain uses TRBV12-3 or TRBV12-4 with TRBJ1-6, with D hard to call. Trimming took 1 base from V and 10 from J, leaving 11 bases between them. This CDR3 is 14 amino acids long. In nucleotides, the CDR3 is TGTGCCAGCAGTTTAGAGAAATTTCGCTCACCCCTCCACTTT. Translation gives CASSLEKFRSPLHF.

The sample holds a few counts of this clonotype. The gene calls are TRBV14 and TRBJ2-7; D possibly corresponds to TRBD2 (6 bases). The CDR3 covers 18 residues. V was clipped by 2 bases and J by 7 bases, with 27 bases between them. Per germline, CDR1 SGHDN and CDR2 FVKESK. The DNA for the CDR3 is TGTGCCAGCAGCCAAACATTCGGATTGGGACTGCTAGGGGAGGAGCAGTACTTC. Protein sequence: CASSQTFGLGLLGEEQYF.

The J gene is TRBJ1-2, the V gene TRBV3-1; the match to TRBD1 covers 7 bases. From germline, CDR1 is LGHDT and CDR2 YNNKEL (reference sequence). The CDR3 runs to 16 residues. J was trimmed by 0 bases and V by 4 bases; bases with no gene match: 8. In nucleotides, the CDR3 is TGTGCCAGCAGCCCCCCCGGGACAGCATCTAACTATGGCTACACCTTC. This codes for CASSPPGTASNYGYTF.

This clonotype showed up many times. CDR3 protein: CASSSGTGGEQYF. CDR3 nucleotide sequence: TGTGCCAGCAGCTCAGGGACGGGGGGCGAGCAGTACTTC. The chain recombines TRBV14 with TRBJ2-7; 7 bases are a match to TRBD2. V lost 5 bases and J lost 6; bases outside the gene matches: 7. There are 13 residues in the CDR3. Germline assignment: CDR1 SGHDN and CDR2 FVKESK.

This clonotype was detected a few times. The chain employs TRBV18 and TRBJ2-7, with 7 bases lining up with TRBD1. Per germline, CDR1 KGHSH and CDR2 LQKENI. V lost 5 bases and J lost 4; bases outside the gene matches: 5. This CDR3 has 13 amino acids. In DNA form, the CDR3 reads TGTGCCAGCTCAGAGACAGGGAAGTACGAGCAGTACTTC. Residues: CASSETGKYEQYF.

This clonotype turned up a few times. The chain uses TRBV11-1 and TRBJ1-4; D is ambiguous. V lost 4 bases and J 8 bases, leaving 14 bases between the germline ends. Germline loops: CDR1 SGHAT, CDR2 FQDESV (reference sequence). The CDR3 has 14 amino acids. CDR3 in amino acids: CASSSGRVSEKLFF. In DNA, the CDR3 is TGTGCCAGCAGCTCGGGAAGAGTTTCCGAAAAACTGTTTTTT.

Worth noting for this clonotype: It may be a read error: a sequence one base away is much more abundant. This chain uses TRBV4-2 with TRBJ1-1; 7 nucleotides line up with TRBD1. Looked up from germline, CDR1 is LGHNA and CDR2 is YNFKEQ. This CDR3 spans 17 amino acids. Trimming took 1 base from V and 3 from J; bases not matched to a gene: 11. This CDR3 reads CASSQVFDRAKYTEAFF. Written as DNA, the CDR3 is TGTGCCAGCAGCCAAGTTTTTGACAGGGCAAAGTACACTGAAGCTTTCTTT.

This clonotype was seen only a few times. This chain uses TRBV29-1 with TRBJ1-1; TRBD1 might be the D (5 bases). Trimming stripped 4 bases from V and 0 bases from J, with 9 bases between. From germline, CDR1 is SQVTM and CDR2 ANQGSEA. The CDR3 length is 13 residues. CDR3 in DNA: TGCAGCGTTGCGGGGGTGATGAACACTGAAGCTTTCTTT. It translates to CSVAGVMNTEAFF.

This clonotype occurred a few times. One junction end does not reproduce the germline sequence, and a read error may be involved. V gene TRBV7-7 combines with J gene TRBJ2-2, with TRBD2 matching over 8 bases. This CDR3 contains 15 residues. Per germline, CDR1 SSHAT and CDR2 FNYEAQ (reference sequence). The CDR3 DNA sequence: TGTGCTAGCACCCGTAGCGGGGCGAACACCGGGGAGCTGTTTTTT. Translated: CASTRSGANTGELFF. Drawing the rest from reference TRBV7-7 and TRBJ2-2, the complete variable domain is GAGVSQSPRYKVTKRGQDVTLRCDPISSHATLYWYQQALGQGPEFLTYFNYEAQPDKSGLPSDRFSAERPEGSISTLTIQRTEQRDSAMYRCASTRSGANTGELFFGEGSRLTVL.

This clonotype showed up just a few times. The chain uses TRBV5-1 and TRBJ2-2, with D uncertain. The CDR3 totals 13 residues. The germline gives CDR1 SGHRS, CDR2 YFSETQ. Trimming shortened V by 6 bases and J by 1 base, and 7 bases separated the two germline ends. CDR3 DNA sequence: TGCGCCAGCATCCCGGGGAACACCGGGGAGCTGTTTTTT. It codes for CASIPGNTGELFF.

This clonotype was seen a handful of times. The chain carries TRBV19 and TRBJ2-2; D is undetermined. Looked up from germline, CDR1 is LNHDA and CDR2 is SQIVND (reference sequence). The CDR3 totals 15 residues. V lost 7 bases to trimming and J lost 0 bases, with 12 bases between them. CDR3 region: CASKNEGANTGELFF. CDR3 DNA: TGTGCCAGTAAGAATGAAGGCGCGAACACCGGGGAGCTGTTTTTT.

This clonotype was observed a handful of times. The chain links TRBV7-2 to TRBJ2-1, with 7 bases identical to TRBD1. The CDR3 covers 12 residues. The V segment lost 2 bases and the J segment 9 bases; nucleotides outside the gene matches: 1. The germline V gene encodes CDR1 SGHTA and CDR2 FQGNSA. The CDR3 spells CASSLQGVEQFF. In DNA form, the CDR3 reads TGTGCCAGCAGCTTACAGGGGGTTGAGCAGTTCTTC.